Listed here are 26 T cell receptor beta chains from one sample, sequenced in a study of STAT5B mutations in CD4+ large granular lymphocyte leukemia. Generated by immunoSEQ multiplex PCR, the TCRdb table keeps only in-frame clones and is missing some. The table has over 8,000 clones, just under 85% seen once. The sample comprised PBMCs. These receptors all come from a man between 60 and 75 years old with CD4+ T-cell large granular lymphocyte leukemia.

This chain joins TRBV30 and TRBJ1-5; 8 bases match TRBD1. CDR3 length: 15 residues. V was pared by 0 bases and J by 6 bases, with 7 bases of the junction left unmatched. From germline, CDR1 is GTSNPN and CDR2 SVGIG (reference sequence). The DNA of the CDR3 is TGTGCCTGGAGTGTACTCGGGACAGGTCTTCAGCCCCAGCATTTT. Its protein product is CAWSVLGTGLQPQHF. The entire variable domain, with the rest obtained from reference TRBV30 and TRBJ1-5, is as follows: SQTIHQWPATLVQPVGSPLSLECTVEGTSNPNLYWYRQAAGRGLQLLFYSVGIGQISSEVPQNLSASRPQDRQFILSSKKLLLSDSGFYLCAWSVLGTGLQPQHFGDGTRLSIL.

J is TRBJ2-7 and V is TRBV9; a possible D gene is TRBD2 (6 bases). The CDR3 length is 13 residues. Trimming cost V 3 bases and J 3 bases, with 10 bases left between them. Germline V gene data show CDR1 as SGDLS and CDR2 as YYNGEE. In nucleotides, the CDR3 is TGTGCCAGCAGCGATACCGGGGGCTACGAGCAGTACTTC. Translated: CASSDTGGYEQYF.

This clone occurred once. CDR3 sequence: CASSPKGQGNTEAFF. The CDR3 coding sequence is TGTGCCAGCAGTCCGAAGGGACAGGGGAACACTGAAGCTTTCTTT. The rearrangement joins TRBV6-6 to TRBJ1-1; 9 nucleotides match TRBD1. The CDR3 is 15 residues long. Germline V gene sequence: CDR1 MNHNY, CDR2 SVGAGI (reference sequence). J was trimmed by 1 base and V by 5 bases; bases with no gene match: 5.

V usage is TRBV7-2 and J usage is TRBJ1-2; 9 nucleotides agree with TRBD1. The CDR3 sequence is 14 residues long. Per germline, CDR1 SGHTA and CDR2 FQGNSA. V shed 5 bases, J shed 7 bases, and the junction held 8 bases outside the gene matches. The CDR3 DNA reads TGTGCCAGCAGCCTCACAGGGGGCGCAGGTGGCTACACCTTC. It encodes CASSLTGGAGGYTF.

This chain joins TRBV5-1 and TRBJ1-3; possibly TRBD1 for D (6 bases). Trimming left V 4 bases short and J 3 bases short, with 17 bases between. The germline V gene encodes CDR1 SGHRS and CDR2 YFSETQ. There are 16 residues in the CDR3. As DNA, the CDR3 is TGCGCCAGCAGCCGGGAGGTACAGGGCAGTGGAAACACCATATATTTT. As protein: CASSREVQGSGNTIYF.

V is TRBV4-1 and J is TRBJ2-1; D is unclear. The V gene lost 4 bases and the J gene lost 7 bases, with 14 bases spanning the gap. CDR3 length equals 14 residues. Looked up from germline, CDR1 is MGHRA and CDR2 is YSYEKL. CDR3 amino acids: CASSLTPSFNEQFF. CDR3 coding DNA: TGCGCCAGCAGCCTTACTCCATCCTTTAATGAGCAGTTCTTC.

This chain uses TRBV9 with TRBJ2-2; 8 bases agree with TRBD2. Trimming removed 3 bases from V and 6 bases from J; junction bases left unmatched: 7. Per the germline V gene, CDR1 is SGDLS and CDR2 is YYNGEE. CDR3 length: 15 amino acids. This chain's CDR3 is CASSGGTSRPGELFF. For the CDR3, the DNA is TGTGCCAGCAGCGGCGGGACTAGTAGGCCCGGGGAGCTGTTTTTT.

The chain recombines TRBV2 with TRBJ1-2; no clear D. The CDR3 is made up of 12 amino acids. CDR1 is SNHLY, CDR2 FYNNEI, per germline. The V end was cut by 7 bases, the J end by 5 bases, with 11 bases between. CDR3 nucleotide sequence: TGTGCCAGCAATAAAGAGGGTTATGGCTACACCTTC. It encodes CASNKEGYGYTF. Based on the CDR3 plus reference TRBV2 and TRBJ1-2, the full variable domain is EPEVTQTPSHQVTQMGQEVILRCVPISNHLYFYWYRQILGQKVEFLVSFYNNEISEKSEIFDDQFSVERPDGSNFTLKIRSTKLEDSAMYFCASNKEGYGYTFGSGTRLTVV.

The rearrangement uses TRBV7-2 and TRBJ2-5, with a possible D match to TRBD2 (5 bases). Trimming left V 1 base short and J 2 bases short, with 14 bases between. Germline-derived CDR1 and CDR2 are SGHTA and FQGNSA. The CDR3 totals 16 residues. In nucleotides, the CDR3 is TGTGCCAGCAGCTTAGGCGGCTCTAGCAGTCAAGAGACCCAGTACTTC. It encodes CASSLGGSSSQETQYF.

The chain has TRBV7-2 and TRBJ2-1, with 7 bases fitting TRBD1. The CDR3 totals 17 residues. Trimming removed 7 bases from V and 4 bases from J; junction bases left unmatched: 16. Germline CDR1 SGHTA, CDR2 FQGNSA. The CDR3 bases are TGTGCCAGCACCAAAGGAGGCCAACAGGGGATTTACAATGAGCAGTTCTTC. This translates into CASTKGGQQGIYNEQFF.

This clone was seen only once. V is TRBV15 and J is TRBJ2-3; D gene ambiguous. Trimming cost V 2 bases and J 0 bases, with 3 bases left between them. The CDR3 consists of 13 residues. Looked up from germline, CDR1 is LNHNV and CDR2 is YYDKDF (reference sequence). The CDR3 DNA follows: TGTGCCACCAGCAGACCCAGCACAGATACGCAGTATTTT. Translation gives CATSRPSTDTQYF. The complete variable domain, with remaining parts taken from reference TRBV15 and TRBJ2-3, reads DAMVIQNPRYQVTQFGKPVTLSCSQTLNHNVMYWYQQKSSQAPKLLFHYYDKDFNNEADTPDNFQSRRPNTSFCFLDIRSPGLGDTAMYLCATSRPSTDTQYFGPGTRLTVL.

J is TRBJ1-1 and V is TRBV7-3; D remains unclear. Germline V gene lookup returns CDR1 SGHTA and CDR2 FQGTGA. V shed 2 bases and J shed 7 bases, with 17 bases lying between them. The CDR3 covers 15 residues. CDR3 sequence reads: CASSLSAPPHYEAFF. The CDR3 region has the DNA TGTGCCAGCAGCTTATCCGCCCCCCCCCACTATGAAGCTTTCTTT.

This clone was detected only once. The chain recombines TRBV30 with TRBJ2-7; the D gene is possibly TRBD2 (6 bases). The germline V gene has CDR1 GTSNPN and CDR2 SVGIG (reference sequence). This CDR3 region has 13 residues. Trimming stripped 5 bases from V and 0 bases from J, with 11 bases between. The CDR3 coding sequence is TGTGCCTGGGGTGCGGGGTCCTCCTACGAGCAGTACTTC. Amino acids: CAWGAGSSYEQYF.

The gene calls are TRBV5-4 and TRBJ2-5, with D tentatively TRBD2 (5 bases). V lost 4 bases to trimming and J lost 2 bases, with 15 bases between them. The CDR3 has 15 residues. Looked up from germline, CDR1 is SGHNT and CDR2 is YYREEE (reference sequence). In DNA form, the CDR3 reads TGTGCCAGCAGCCCACCTCCGGGATTACAAGAGACCCAGTACTTC. It specifies CASSPPPGLQETQYF.

The J gene is TRBJ2-3, the V gene TRBV5-1, with TRBD1 as a possible D gene (5 bases). V was shortened by 4 bases and J by 3 bases, with 12 bases between the two germline ends. Germline V gene sequence: CDR1 SGHRS, CDR2 YFSETQ. The CDR3 is made up of 14 amino acids. The CDR3 spells CASSRGGRTDTQYF. CDR3 DNA sequence: TGCGCCAGCAGCAGGGGCGGAAGGACAGATACGCAGTATTTT.

The J gene is TRBJ1-2, the V gene TRBV5-1, with D possibly being TRBD1 (6 bases). The CDR3 is 14 amino acids. CDR1 is SGHRS and CDR2 is YFSETQ in the germline V gene. The V end was cut by 0 bases, the J end by 5 bases, with 11 bases between. The CDR3 sequence is CASSLEGGAYGYTF. As DNA, the CDR3 is TGCGCCAGCAGCTTGGAAGGGGGTGCTTATGGCTACACCTTC.

The rearrangement joins TRBV7-9 to TRBJ1-1; D remains unclear. Germline loops: CDR1 SEHNR, CDR2 FQNEAQ (reference sequence). The CDR3 has 14 amino acids. The germline V and J ends were trimmed by 0 bases and 4 bases, with 9 bases remaining between them. CDR3 amino acids: CASSLAQGFTEAFF. The CDR3 DNA sequence: TGTGCCAGCAGCTTAGCGCAAGGGTTCACTGAAGCTTTCTTT.

This clone was counted only a few times. The chain has TRBV6-4 and TRBJ2-2; TRBD2 agrees at 10 bases. Trimming removed 0 bases from V and 4 bases from J; junction bases left unmatched: 2. The CDR3 spans 16 residues. CDR1 and CDR2 from the germline V gene are MRHNA and SNTAGT. This CDR3 reads CASSDSPSGSTGELFF. CDR3 nucleotides: TGTGCCAGCAGTGACTCTCCTAGCGGGAGCACCGGGGAGCTGTTTTTT.

The gene calls are TRBV11-2 and TRBJ2-3; 8 nucleotides match TRBD2. Unmatched junction bases numbered 7, after V lost 7 bases and J lost 1 base. Germline lookup yields CDR1 SGHAT and CDR2 FQNNGV. CDR3 size: 15 residues. The CDR3 loop is CASTAVAGRTDTQYF. The CDR3 nucleotides are TGTGCCAGCACGGCGGTAGCGGGACGCACAGATACGCAGTATTTT. Drawing the rest from reference TRBV11-2 and TRBJ2-3, the complete variable domain is EAGVAQSPRYKIIEKRQSVAFWCNPISGHATLYWYQQILGQGPKLLIQFQNNGVVDDSQLPKDRFSAERLKGVDSTLKIQPAKLEDSAVYLCASTAVAGRTDTQYFGPGTRLTVL.

The chain is built from TRBV11-2 and TRBJ2-1; the match to TRBD1 covers 7 bases. The CDR3 is made up of 15 amino acids. Germline CDR1 is SGHAT and CDR2 is FQNNGV. Unmatched junction bases numbered 8, after V lost 5 bases and J lost 4 bases. The CDR3 loop reads CASSRPGQLYNEQFF. The CDR3 DNA is TGTGCCAGCAGCCGACCGGGACAGTTATACAATGAGCAGTTCTTC.

This chain connects TRBV11-2 to TRBJ1-4; D is possibly TRBD1 (6 bases). Trimming cost V 6 bases and J 11 bases, with 22 bases left between them. This CDR3 comprises 15 residues. The germline CDR1 and CDR2 sequences are SGHAT and FQNNGV. The DNA for the CDR3 is TGTGCCAGCAGTTCCCCCGGGACACAAAGGGAGAAACTGTTTTTT. This encodes CASSSPGTQREKLFF.

V and J are TRBV9 and TRBJ2-3; a possible D gene is TRBD2 (6 bases). V lost 6 bases, J lost 4 bases, and 21 bases lay in between. Germline values: CDR1 SGDLS, CDR2 YYNGEE. The CDR3 consists of 16 residues. Written as DNA, the CDR3 is TGTGCCAGCACTAGGGCGGGATCGAGCGGCGCAGATACGCAGTATTTT. Protein product: CASTRAGSSGADTQYF.

This clone was detected a few times. The J gene is TRBJ2-1, the V gene TRBV7-6; D is ambiguous. This CDR3 comprises 13 residues. Trimming took off 2 bases at V and 6 bases at J, with 8 bases between the two ends. Germline CDR1 and CDR2: SGHVS and FNYEAQ. The CDR3 here is CASSLTLSNEQFF. The CDR3 bases are TGTGCCAGCAGCTTAACCCTGTCCAATGAGCAGTTCTTC.

This rearrangement joins TRBV19 to TRBJ1-5; D is ambiguous. CDR1 LNHDA and CDR2 SQIVND come from the germline V gene (reference sequence). Trimming took 4 bases from V and 0 from J, leaving 7 bases between them. CDR3 length equals 14 residues. The CDR3 sequence is CASSTGTSNQPQHF. DNA for the CDR3: TGTGCCAGTAGTACGGGAACTAGCAATCAGCCCCAGCATTTT.

The gene calls are TRBV7-7 and TRBJ2-1; perhaps TRBD1 as D (7 bases). The CDR3 has 15 amino acids. Trimming took off 5 bases at V and 8 bases at J, with 19 bases between the two ends. The germline CDR1 and CDR2 sequences are SSHAT and FNYEAQ (reference sequence). CDR3 amino acids: CASSTGAGSMYEQFF. CDR3 bases: TGTGCCAGCAGCACAGGGGCGGGGTCTATGTATGAGCAGTTCTTC.

The V gene is TRBV7-9, the J gene TRBJ2-2, with 10 bases identical to TRBD2. With 4 bases clipped from V and 0 bases from J, the junction kept 2 bases outside the gene matches. The germline gives CDR1 SEHNR, CDR2 FQNEAQ (reference sequence). The CDR3 sequence is 16 residues long. DNA for the CDR3: TGTGCCAGCAGCTCACTAGCGGGATCGAACACCGGGGAGCTGTTTTTT. Protein sequence: CASSSLAGSNTGELFF.